The 23 T cell receptor beta chains below were found in one sample sequenced in a study of control samples from healthy donors and cancer patients. The protocol was immunoSEQ multiplex PCR, while the TCRdb copy is restricted to in-frame clones and leaves out a portion. The top ten hold around 2.3% of the sample, which has some 64,000 clones, roughly 86% seen once. Input material: PBMCs. The receptors stem from a woman aged 45-65 years with head and neck cancer.

V gene TRBV3-1 (or the pseudogene TRBV3-2) combines with J gene TRBJ2-7; possible D gene TRBD1, 6 bases. Germline V gene data show CDR1 as LGHDT and CDR2 as YNNKEL (reference sequence). V lost 3 bases and J lost 12, with 15 bases in between. The CDR3 length is 12 residues. The CDR3 nucleotides are TGTGCCAGCAGCCAGGGTCTCAGGGGCCGGTACTTC. It encodes CASSQGLRGRYF.

The CDR3 sequence is CASSQVRGAAGELFF. The CDR3 DNA follows: TGTGCCAGCAGCCAAGTGAGGGGAGCGGCCGGGGAGCTGTTTTTT. V usage is TRBV14 and J usage is TRBJ2-2, with D perhaps matching TRBD1 or TRBD2 (5 bases each). V was trimmed by 1 base and J by 6 bases, leaving 12 bases between them. The CDR3 covers 15 residues. Germline lookup yields CDR1 SGHDN and CDR2 FVKESK.

The V call is TRBV2, the J call TRBJ1-6, with D possibly being TRBD1 (5 bases). Trimming removed 6 bases from V and 3 bases from J, with 9 bases in between. The CDR3 consists of 14 residues. The V gene's germline CDR1 is SNHLY and CDR2 FYNNEI. As DNA, the CDR3 is TGTGCCAGCAGAGTTCAGGGCTATAATTCACCCCTCCACTTT. The encoded protein is CASRVQGYNSPLHF.

This sequence joins TRBV11-2 and TRBJ2-1, with D unresolved. The CDR3 covers 17 residues. Trimming took 2 bases from V and 0 from J, leaving 14 bases between them. The germline CDR1 and CDR2 sequences are SGHAT and FQNNGV. The CDR3 is CASSLPLAVSSYNEQFF. CDR3 sequence (DNA): TGTGCCAGCAGCTTACCCCTGGCTGTCTCCTCCTACAATGAGCAGTTCTTC.

This clone has only a few counts. The chain links TRBV15 to TRBJ2-2; TRBD2 matches at 8 bases. V lost 0 bases and J lost 6; bases outside the gene matches: 6. This CDR3 comprises 16 residues. Germline CDR1 reads LNHNV; CDR2 reads YYDKDF (reference sequence). CDR3 coding DNA: TGTGCCACCAGCAGAGACGGCGGGGGGTACGCCGGGGAGCTGTTTTTT. This encodes CATSRDGGGYAGELFF.

The V and J genes are TRBV6-5 and TRBJ2-1, with D perhaps TRBD1 (5 bases). The CDR3 covers 15 residues. Between the trimmed V and J ends, which lost 6 bases and 4 bases, there was a span of 16 bases. CDR1 and CDR2 (germline): MNHEY, SVGAGI. The CDR3 is CASSPTIDRYNEQFF. The DNA of the CDR3 is TGTGCCAGCAGCCCGACGATTGACAGATACAATGAGCAGTTCTTC.

The chain carries TRBV28 and TRBJ1-1; D gene uncertain. Looked up from germline, CDR1 is MDHEN and CDR2 is SYDVKM. The CDR3 is made up of 13 amino acids. V lost 3 bases to trimming and J lost 1 base, with 6 bases between them. The CDR3 here is CASSFSRNTEAFF. Here the CDR3 DNA reads TGTGCCAGCAGTTTTAGCAGGAACACTGAAGCTTTCTTT.

V gene TRBV7-9 combines with J gene TRBJ1-2; perhaps TRBD1 as D (6 bases). V lost 3 bases and J 8 bases, leaving 16 bases between the germline ends. This CDR3 has 14 residues. Germline V gene sequence: CDR1 SEHNR, CDR2 FQNEAQ (reference sequence). For the CDR3, the DNA is TGTGCCAGCAGCTTGGTGGTGGGGGGGGCCGGCTACACCTTC. Residues: CASSLVVGGAGYTF.

On this clone itself: Other DNA sequences in this specimen translate into the identical CDR3. The CDR3 DNA follows: TGTGCCAGCAGCCTGAGGGGTAGCTCCTACAATGAGCAGTTCTTC. This codes for CASSLRGSSYNEQFF. The chain has TRBV7-2 and TRBJ2-1; D may correspond to TRBD1 or TRBD2 (5 bases each). V was pared by 5 bases and J by 0 bases, with 11 bases between. Germline assignment: CDR1 SGHTA and CDR2 FQGNSA. The CDR3 is made up of 15 amino acids.

The chain combines TRBV11-2 with TRBJ1-2, with 11 bases that match TRBD1. Per the germline V gene, CDR1 is SGHAT and CDR2 is FQNNGV. V lost 3 bases, J lost 8 bases, and 8 bases stayed unmatched. The CDR3 has 15 residues. CDR3 amino acids: CASSFPGQGVGGYTF. The CDR3 DNA reads as TGTGCCAGCAGCTTTCCGGGACAGGGGGTGGGCGGCTACACCTTC.

The gene calls are TRBV3-1 (or the pseudogene TRBV3-2) and TRBJ2-5; no reliable D call. Germline V gene data show CDR1 as LGHDT and CDR2 as YNNKEL (reference sequence). Trimming pared 1 base from V and 7 bases from J, leaving 4 bases between. This CDR3 is built from 11 residues. DNA for the CDR3: TGTGCCAGCAGCCAAGGGTGGACCCAGTACTTC. It encodes CASSQGWTQYF.

The chain links TRBV5-6 to TRBJ2-5, with D uncertain. CDR1 is SGHDT, CDR2 YYEEEE, per germline. The CDR3 spans 14 residues. The V and J ends lost 4 bases and 1 base respectively, with 11 bases between them. CDR3 in DNA: TGTGCCAGCAGCCTTGCGTCGCCCCAAGAGACCCAGTACTTC. The encoded protein is CASSLASPQETQYF.

This CDR3 is CASSSRGGPGTQYF. The CDR3 DNA sequence: TGTGCCAGCAGCTCCCGGGGAGGGCCCGGGACCCAGTACTTC. The chain has TRBV9 and TRBJ2-5, with TRBD2 matching 7 bases. The germline gives CDR1 SGDLS, CDR2 YYNGEE. The CDR3 has 14 amino acids. Trimming removed 4 bases from V and 7 bases from J; junction bases left unmatched: 10.

This clone showed up just a few times. The CDR3 DNA reads as TGTGCCACCAGTGACCCCGGAGGGCCCCGAGAGCAGTTCTTC. This gives the protein CATSDPGGPREQFF. This chain connects TRBV24-1 to TRBJ2-1; perhaps TRBD2 as D (6 bases). Trimming took off 4 bases at V and 10 bases at J, with 16 bases between the two ends. Germline V gene lookup returns CDR1 KGHDR and CDR2 SFDVKD. CDR3 size: 14 residues.

The V gene is TRBV27, the J gene TRBJ1-3; 7 bases are shared with TRBD1. The length of the CDR3 is 16 residues. The germline gives CDR1 MNHEY, CDR2 SMNVEV (reference sequence). The J segment lost 5 bases and the V segment lost 8 bases, leaving 15 bases of the junction unmatched. The CDR3 reads CASGSFNRGFRNTIYF. The CDR3 coding sequence is TGTGCCAGCGGGTCCTTTAACAGGGGATTCAGAAACACCATATATTTT.

This chain uses TRBV28 with TRBJ1-2; TRBD1 matches at 9 bases. V shed 6 bases, J shed 4 bases, and the junction held 9 bases outside the gene matches. This CDR3 is built from 15 residues. Germline CDR1 and CDR2: MDHEN and SYDVKM. The CDR3: CASSPSGQGGYGYTF. The CDR3 DNA sequence: TGTGCCAGCAGCCCGTCGGGACAGGGAGGCTATGGCTACACCTTC.

The chain has TRBV28 and TRBJ2-7; D is possibly TRBD1 (6 bases). Germline V lookup: CDR1 MDHEN, CDR2 SYDVKM. The CDR3 consists of 14 residues. Trimming took 7 bases from V and 3 from J, leaving 16 bases between them. CDR3 amino acids: CASTSGVLGYEQYF. CDR3 in DNA: TGTGCCAGCACCTCAGGGGTTCTTGGCTACGAGCAGTACTTC.

The V call is TRBV5-5, the J call TRBJ2-5; a weak D match, TRBD2 (5 bases). Germline V gene data show CDR1 as SGHKS and CDR2 as YYEKEE (reference sequence). This CDR3 contains 14 residues. V lost 3 bases and J 4 bases, leaving 13 bases between the germline ends. CDR3 DNA: TGTGCCAGCAGCTCACCCCCGGGGAGAGAGACCCAGTACTTC. Translating it yields CASSSPPGRETQYF.

The chain is built from TRBV6-5 and TRBJ1-1; D is ambiguous. CDR1 MNHEY and CDR2 SVGAGI come from the germline V gene. The V end lost 6 bases, the J end lost 0 bases, and 14 bases lay between the germline ends. CDR3 length equals 15 residues. The CDR3 nucleotides are TGTGCCAGCAGAAAATCACGGAGCATGAACACTGAAGCTTTCTTT. Translated: CASRKSRSMNTEAFF.

The V gene is TRBV27, the J gene TRBJ2-6, with 12 positions matching TRBD1. The CDR3 covers 17 residues. The germline CDR1 and CDR2 sequences are MNHEY and SMNVEV (reference sequence). V lost 6 bases, J lost 2 bases, and 5 bases stayed unmatched. In DNA form, the CDR3 reads TGTGCCAGCAGACCGGGACAGGGGGCGCCTGGGGCCAACGTCCTGACTTTC. Its protein is CASRPGQGAPGANVLTF.

V is TRBV14 and J is TRBJ1-2; maybe TRBD1 (5 bases). Looked up from germline, CDR1 is SGHDN and CDR2 is FVKESK. Between the trimmed V and J ends, which lost 4 bases and 2 bases, there was a span of 20 bases. The CDR3 covers 17 residues. CDR3 coding DNA: TGTGCCAGCAGCCCCCCGGACACCCTGCCAGGAAACTATGGCTACACCTTC. It specifies CASSPPDTLPGNYGYTF.

This chain uses TRBV14 with TRBJ2-7; D remains unclear. This CDR3 has 15 amino acids. Germline CDR1 and CDR2: SGHDN and FVKESK. V was cut by 3 bases and J by 1 base, with 13 bases left in between. CDR3: CASSHGRPVSYEQYF. The CDR3 nucleotides are TGTGCCAGCAGCCATGGCCGTCCAGTATCCTACGAGCAGTACTTC.

The CDR3 loop is CASSLRTVGEAFF. For the CDR3, the DNA is TGTGCCAGCAGCCTTCGGACAGTTGGAGAAGCTTTCTTT. V gene TRBV14 combines with J gene TRBJ1-1, with a tentative D call TRBD1 (6 bases). Germline CDR1 SGHDN, CDR2 FVKESK. The V end was cut by 4 bases, the J end by 8 bases, with 14 bases between. This CDR3 has 13 residues.